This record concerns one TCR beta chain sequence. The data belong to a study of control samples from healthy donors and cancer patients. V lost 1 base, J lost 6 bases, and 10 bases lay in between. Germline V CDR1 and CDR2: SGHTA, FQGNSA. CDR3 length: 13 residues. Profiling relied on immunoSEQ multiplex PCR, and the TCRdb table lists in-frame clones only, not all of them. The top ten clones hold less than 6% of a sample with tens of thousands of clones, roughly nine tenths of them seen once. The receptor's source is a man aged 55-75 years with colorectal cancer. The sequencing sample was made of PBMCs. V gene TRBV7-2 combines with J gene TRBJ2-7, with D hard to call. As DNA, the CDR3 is TGTGCCAGCAGCTTAGGTCAGTGGGGCGAGCAGTACTTC. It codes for CASSLGQWGEQYF.